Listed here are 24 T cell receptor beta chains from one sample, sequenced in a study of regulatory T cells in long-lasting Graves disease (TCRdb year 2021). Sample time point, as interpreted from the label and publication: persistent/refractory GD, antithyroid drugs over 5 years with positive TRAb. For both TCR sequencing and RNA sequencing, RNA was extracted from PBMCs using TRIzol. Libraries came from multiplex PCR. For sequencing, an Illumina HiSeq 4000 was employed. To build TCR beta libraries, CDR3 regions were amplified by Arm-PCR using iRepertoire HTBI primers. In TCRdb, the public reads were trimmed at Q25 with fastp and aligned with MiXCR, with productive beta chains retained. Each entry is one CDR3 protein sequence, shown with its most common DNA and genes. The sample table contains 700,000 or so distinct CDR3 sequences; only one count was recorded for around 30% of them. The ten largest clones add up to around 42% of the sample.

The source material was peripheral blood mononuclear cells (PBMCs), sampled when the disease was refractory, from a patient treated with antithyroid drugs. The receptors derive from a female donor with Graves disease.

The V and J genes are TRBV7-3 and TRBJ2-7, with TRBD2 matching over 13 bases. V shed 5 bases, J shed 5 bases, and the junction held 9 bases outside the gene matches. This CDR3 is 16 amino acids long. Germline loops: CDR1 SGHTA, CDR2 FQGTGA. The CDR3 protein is CASSPTGLAGAHEQYF. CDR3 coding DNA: TGTGCCAGCAGCCCCACCGGACTAGCGGGAGCCCACGAGCAGTACTTC.

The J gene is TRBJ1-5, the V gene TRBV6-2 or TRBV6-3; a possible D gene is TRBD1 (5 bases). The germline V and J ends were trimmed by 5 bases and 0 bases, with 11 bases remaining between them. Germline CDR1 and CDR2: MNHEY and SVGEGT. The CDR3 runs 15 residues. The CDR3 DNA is TGTGCCAGCAGTCGGGGGACGGATAGCAATCAGCCCCAGCATTTT. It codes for CASSRGTDSNQPQHF.

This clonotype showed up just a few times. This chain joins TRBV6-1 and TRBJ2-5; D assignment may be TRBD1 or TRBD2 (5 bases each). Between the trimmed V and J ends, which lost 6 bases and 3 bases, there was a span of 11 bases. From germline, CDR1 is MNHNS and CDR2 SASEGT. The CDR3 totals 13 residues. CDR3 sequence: CASSRDHEETQYF. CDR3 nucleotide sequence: TGTGCCAGCAGCCGGGACCACGAAGAGACCCAGTACTTC.

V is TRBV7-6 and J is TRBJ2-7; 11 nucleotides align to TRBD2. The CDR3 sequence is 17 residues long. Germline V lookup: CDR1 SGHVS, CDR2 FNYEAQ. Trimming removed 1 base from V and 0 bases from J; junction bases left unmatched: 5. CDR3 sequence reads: CASSLVTSGSFSYEQYF. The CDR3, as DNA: TGTGCCAGCAGCTTAGTAACTAGCGGGAGTTTCTCCTACGAGCAGTACTTC.

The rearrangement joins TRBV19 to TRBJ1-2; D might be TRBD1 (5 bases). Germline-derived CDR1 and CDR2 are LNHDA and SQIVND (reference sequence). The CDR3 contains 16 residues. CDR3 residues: CACSGQGRRKEYGYTF. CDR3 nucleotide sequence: TGTGCTTGTTCGGGGCAGGGAAGGAGGAAAGAGTATGGCTACACCTTC.

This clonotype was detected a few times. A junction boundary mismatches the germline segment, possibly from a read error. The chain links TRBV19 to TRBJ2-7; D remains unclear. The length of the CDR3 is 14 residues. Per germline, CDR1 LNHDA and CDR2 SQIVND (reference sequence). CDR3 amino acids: CASKPDILSYEQYF. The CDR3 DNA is TGCGCCAGTAAGCCGGATATTCTCTCCTACGAGCAGTACTTC.

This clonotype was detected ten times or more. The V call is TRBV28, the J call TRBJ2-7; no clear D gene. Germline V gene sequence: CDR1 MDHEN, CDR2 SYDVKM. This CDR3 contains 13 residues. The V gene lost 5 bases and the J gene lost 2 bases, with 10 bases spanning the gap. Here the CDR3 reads CASSAAPPYEQYF. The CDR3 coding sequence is TGTGCCAGCAGTGCGGCCCCCCCCTACGAGCAGTACTTC.

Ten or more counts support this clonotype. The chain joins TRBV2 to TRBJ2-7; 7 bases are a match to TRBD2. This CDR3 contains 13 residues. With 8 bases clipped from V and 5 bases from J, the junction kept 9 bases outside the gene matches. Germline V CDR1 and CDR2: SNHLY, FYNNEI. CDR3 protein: CASGFWGGDEQYF. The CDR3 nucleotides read TGTGCCAGCGGCTTTTGGGGAGGGGACGAGCAGTACTTC.

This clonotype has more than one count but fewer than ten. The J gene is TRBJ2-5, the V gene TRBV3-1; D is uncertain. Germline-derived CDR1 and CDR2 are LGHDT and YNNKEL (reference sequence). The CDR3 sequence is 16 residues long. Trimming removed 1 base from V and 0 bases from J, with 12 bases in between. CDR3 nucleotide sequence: TGTGCCAGCAGCCAAGGACAATTCCCTTACCAAGAGACCCAGTACTTC. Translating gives CASSQGQFPYQETQYF.

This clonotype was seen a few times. This CDR3 reads CASRLVTGPYEQYF. The CDR3 region has the DNA TGTGCCAGCAGGCTGGTAACAGGACCCTACGAGCAGTACTTC. V gene TRBV6-1 combines with J gene TRBJ2-7; tentatively, D is TRBD1 (5 bases). The CDR3 covers 14 residues. The germline V gene has CDR1 MNHNS and CDR2 SASEGT. Between the trimmed V and J ends, which lost 6 bases and 2 bases, there was a span of 14 bases.

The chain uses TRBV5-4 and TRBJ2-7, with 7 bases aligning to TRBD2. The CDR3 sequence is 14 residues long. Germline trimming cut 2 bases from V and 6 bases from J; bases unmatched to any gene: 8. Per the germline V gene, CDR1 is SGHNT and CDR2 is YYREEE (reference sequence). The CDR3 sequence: CASSFEGGDREQYF. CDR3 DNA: TGTGCCAGCAGCTTCGAGGGAGGGGATCGCGAGCAGTACTTC.

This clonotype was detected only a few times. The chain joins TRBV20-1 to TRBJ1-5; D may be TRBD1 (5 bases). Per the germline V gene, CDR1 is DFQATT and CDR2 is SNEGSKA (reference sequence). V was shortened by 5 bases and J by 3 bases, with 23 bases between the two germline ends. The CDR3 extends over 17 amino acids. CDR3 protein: CSAVDSTTTLYNQPQHF. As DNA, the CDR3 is TGCAGTGCTGTAGACAGTACCACCACCCTATACAATCAGCCCCAGCATTTT.

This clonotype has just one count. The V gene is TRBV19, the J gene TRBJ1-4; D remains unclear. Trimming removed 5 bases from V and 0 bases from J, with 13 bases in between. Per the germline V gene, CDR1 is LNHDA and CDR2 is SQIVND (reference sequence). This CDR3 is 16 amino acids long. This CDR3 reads CASSPPPMTTNEKLFF. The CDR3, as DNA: TGTGCCAGTAGTCCTCCCCCTATGACAACTAATGAAAAACTGTTTTTT.

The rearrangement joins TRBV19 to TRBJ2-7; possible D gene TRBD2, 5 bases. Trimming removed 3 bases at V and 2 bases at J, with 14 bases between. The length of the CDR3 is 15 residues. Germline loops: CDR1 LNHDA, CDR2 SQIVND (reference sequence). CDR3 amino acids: CASSIRGPLPYEQYF. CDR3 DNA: TGTGCCAGTAGTATCCGAGGGCCTCTGCCCTACGAGCAGTACTTC. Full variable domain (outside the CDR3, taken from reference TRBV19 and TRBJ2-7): DGGITQSPKYLFRKEGQNVTLSCEQNLNHDAMYWYRQDPGQGLRLIYYSQIVNDFQKGDIAEGYSVSREKKESFPLTVTSAQKNPTAFYLCASSIRGPLPYEQYFGPGTRLTVT.

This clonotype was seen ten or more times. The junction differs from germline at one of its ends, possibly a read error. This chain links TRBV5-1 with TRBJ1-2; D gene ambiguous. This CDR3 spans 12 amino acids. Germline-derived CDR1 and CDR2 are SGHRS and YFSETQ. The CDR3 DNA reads TGTGCCAGCAGCTTAGAAGGATATGGCTACACCTTC. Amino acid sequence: CASSLEGYGYTF.

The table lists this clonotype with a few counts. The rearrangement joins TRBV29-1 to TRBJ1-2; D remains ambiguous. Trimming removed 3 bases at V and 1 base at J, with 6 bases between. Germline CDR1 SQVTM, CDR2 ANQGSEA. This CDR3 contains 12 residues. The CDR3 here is CSVDHYNYGYTF. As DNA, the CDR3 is TGCAGCGTTGATCATTATAACTATGGCTACACCTTC.

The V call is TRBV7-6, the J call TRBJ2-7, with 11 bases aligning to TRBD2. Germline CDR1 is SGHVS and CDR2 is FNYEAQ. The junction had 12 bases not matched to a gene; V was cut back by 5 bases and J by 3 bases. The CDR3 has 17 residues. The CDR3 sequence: CASSTPSAGTSGYEQYF. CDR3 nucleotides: TGTGCCAGCAGCACCCCCAGCGCCGGGACTAGCGGCTACGAGCAGTACTTC.

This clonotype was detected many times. CDR3 in amino acids: CASSSRVPSYEQYF. CDR3 DNA: TGTGCCAGCAGTTCCCGGGTCCCTTCCTACGAGCAGTACTTC. The chain employs TRBV27 and TRBJ2-7; unclear D gene. Per the germline V gene, CDR1 is MNHEY and CDR2 is SMNVEV (reference sequence). V was shortened by 4 bases and J by 1 base, with 11 bases between the two germline ends. CDR3 size: 14 residues.

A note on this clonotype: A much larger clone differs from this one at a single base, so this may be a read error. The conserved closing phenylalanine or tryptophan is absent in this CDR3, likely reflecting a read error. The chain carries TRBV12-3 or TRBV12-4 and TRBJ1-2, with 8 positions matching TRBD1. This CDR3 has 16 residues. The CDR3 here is CASSVGQGAWNSGYTS. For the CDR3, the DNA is TGTGCCAGTTCGGTAGGACAGGGAGCGTGGAACTCTGGCTACACCTCC.

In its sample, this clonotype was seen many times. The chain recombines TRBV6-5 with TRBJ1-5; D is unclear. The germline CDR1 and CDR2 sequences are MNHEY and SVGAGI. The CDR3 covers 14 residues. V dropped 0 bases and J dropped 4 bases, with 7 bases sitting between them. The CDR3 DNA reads TGTGCCAGCAGTTACTCACGGCGGAATCAGCCCCAGCATTTT. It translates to CASSYSRRNQPQHF.

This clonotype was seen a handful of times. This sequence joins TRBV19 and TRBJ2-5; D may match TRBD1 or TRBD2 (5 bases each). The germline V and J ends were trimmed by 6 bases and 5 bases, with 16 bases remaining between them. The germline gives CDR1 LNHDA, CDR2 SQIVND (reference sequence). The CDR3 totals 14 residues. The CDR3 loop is CASSTTAAGETQYF. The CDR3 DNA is TGTGCCAGTAGCACGACAGCGGCAGGGGAGACCCAGTACTTC.

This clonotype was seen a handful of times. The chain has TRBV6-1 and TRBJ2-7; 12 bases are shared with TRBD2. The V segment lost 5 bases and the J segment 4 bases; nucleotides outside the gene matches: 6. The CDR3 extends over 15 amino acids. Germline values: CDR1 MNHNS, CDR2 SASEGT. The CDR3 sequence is CASSPTSGGIYEQYF. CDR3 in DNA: TGTGCCAGCAGTCCGACTAGCGGGGGAATATACGAGCAGTACTTC.

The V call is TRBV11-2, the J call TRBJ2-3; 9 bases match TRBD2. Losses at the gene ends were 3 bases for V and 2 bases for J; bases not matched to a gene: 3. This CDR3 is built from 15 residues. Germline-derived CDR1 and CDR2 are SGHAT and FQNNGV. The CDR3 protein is CASSFLAGSTDTQYF. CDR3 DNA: TGTGCCAGCAGCTTCCTAGCGGGATCCACAGATACGCAGTATTTT. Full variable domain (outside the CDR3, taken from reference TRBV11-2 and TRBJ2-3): EAGVAQSPRYKIIEKRQSVAFWCNPISGHATLYWYQQILGQGPKLLIQFQNNGVVDDSQLPKDRFSAERLKGVDSTLKIQPAKLEDSAVYLCASSFLAGSTDTQYFGPGTRLTVL.

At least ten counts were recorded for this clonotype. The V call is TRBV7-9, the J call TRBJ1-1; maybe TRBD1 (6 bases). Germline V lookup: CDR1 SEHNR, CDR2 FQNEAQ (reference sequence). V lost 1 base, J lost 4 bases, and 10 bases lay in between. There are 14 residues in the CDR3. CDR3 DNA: TGTGCCAGCAGCTTAGGAGGGGGAACCACTGAAGCTTTCTTT. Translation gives CASSLGGGTTEAFF. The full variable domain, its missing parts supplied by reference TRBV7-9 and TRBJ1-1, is DTGVSQNPRHKITKRGQNVTFRCDPISEHNRLYWYRQTLGQGPEFLTYFQNEAQLEKSRLLSDRFSAERPKGSFSTLEIQRTEQGDSAMYLCASSLGGGTTEAFFGQGTRLTVV.